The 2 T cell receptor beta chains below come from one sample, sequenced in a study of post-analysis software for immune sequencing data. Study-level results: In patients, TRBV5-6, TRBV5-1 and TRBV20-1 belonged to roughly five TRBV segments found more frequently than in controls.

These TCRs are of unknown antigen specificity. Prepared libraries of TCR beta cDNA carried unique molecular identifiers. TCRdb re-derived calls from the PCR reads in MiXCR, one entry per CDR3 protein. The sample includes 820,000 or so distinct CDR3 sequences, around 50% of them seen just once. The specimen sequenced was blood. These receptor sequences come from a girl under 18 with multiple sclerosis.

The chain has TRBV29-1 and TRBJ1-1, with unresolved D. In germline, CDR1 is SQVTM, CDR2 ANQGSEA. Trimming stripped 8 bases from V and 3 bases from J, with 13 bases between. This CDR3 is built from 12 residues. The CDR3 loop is CSSRRGYTEAFF. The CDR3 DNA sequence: TGCAGCTCCCGGCGCGGGTACACTGAAGCTTTCTTT.

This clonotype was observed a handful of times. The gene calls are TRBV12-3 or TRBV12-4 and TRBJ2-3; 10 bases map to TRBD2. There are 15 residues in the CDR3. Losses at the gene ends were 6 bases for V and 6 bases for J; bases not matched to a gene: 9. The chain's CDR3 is CASSTTSGVWDTQYF. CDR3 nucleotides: TGTGCCAGCAGCACCACTAGCGGGGTTTGGGATACGCAGTATTTT.